The clone carrying this T cell receptor (beta chain) was observed many times. Clinical symptoms, serum thyroxine and TRAb, thyroid ultrasound and orbital computed tomography were used for the diagnoses. Isolation of PBMCs was performed on approximately 10 ml fresh peripheral blood. In germline, CDR1 is DFQATT, CDR2 SNEGSKA (reference sequence). The CDR3 covers 15 residues. Deletions cut 1 base from V and 2 bases from J, with 15 bases between. The data originate from a study of T cells in Graves' hyperthyroidism and ophthalmopathy. Study overall: Peripheral blood was obtained at initial diagnosis, preceding any treatment.

Using RNA transcripts as the source, TCR beta CDR3 regions were amplified. When the TCR CDR3 underwent first-round RT-PCR, the HTBI primer set was used. TCRdb ran MiXCR on the multiplex PCR reads and lists one entry per CDR3 protein. The sample consists of around 350,000 distinct CDR3 sequences, approximately 13% of them appearing once. The chain recombines TRBV20-1 with TRBJ2-7, with D possibly TRBD1 on 6 matching bases. This receptor was identified in a young woman with Graves' hyperthyroidism. The sample taken for sequencing was blood. The CDR3 is CSARVGGGVTYEQYF. The CDR3 DNA sequence: TGCAGTGCTAGAGTTGGGGGCGGAGTAACCTACGAGCAGTACTTC.